Presented here are 12 T cell receptor beta chains from one specimen sequenced in a study of human T cells and chemical hapten exposure. A single record per CDR3 protein comes from TCRdb applying MiXCR to the RACE reads. The table records some 98,000 distinct CDR3 sequences, 9.5% to 14% of them present only once. As to time point: pre-sensitization, week 0. Sample treatment: therapeutic diphenylcyclopropenone sensitization with weekly scalp DPC. The sequenced sample was whole blood, obtained in connection with sensitization to the hapten diphenylcyclopropenone (DPC). The receptors here all came from a woman aged 60-70 years with alopecia areata. Some clones in this sample may be carry-over from other donors' samples.

This clonotype occurred many times. The chain combines TRBV29-1 with TRBJ2-4, with D perhaps matching TRBD1 or TRBD2 (5 bases each). CDR1 and CDR2 (germline): SQVTM, ANQGSEA. The V end lost 0 bases, the J end lost 9 bases, and 12 bases lay between the germline ends. The length of the CDR3 is 13 residues. For the CDR3, the DNA is TGCAGCGTTGAAGAGGTTGAGGGGAGCATTCAGTACTTC. This translates into CSVEEVEGSIQYF.

This clonotype was detected ten times or more. The V call is TRBV12-3 or TRBV12-4, the J call TRBJ1-1; 7 nucleotides match TRBD1. Unmatched junction bases numbered 8, after V lost 3 bases and J lost 4 bases. The CDR3 sequence is 15 residues long. The DNA for the CDR3 is TGTGCCAGCAGTTTGAGGGGGACAGCGGGCACTGAAGCTTTCTTT. The encoded protein is CASSLRGTAGTEAFF.

The chain couples TRBV20-1 to TRBJ2-3, with a possible D match to TRBD1 (6 bases). Trimming took off 3 bases at V and 3 bases at J, with 16 bases between the two ends. Germline V gives CDR1 DFQATT, CDR2 SNEGSKA (reference sequence). This CDR3 comprises 15 residues. In nucleotides, the CDR3 is TGCAGTGCTAGTATCCCAGGGGATGGAACAGATACGCAGTATTTT. It encodes CSASIPGDGTDTQYF.

This chain joins TRBV3-1 and TRBJ1-5, with D unresolved. Germline CDR1 LGHDT, CDR2 YNNKEL (reference sequence). CDR3 length: 14 amino acids. V lost 0 bases to trimming and J lost 6 bases, with 9 bases between them. CDR3 amino acids: CASSQDIGVQPQHF. CDR3 in DNA: TGTGCCAGCAGCCAAGATATCGGGGTTCAGCCCCAGCATTTT. The variable domain in full, completed from reference TRBV3-1 and TRBJ1-5, reads DTAVSQTPKYLVTQMGNDKSIKCEQNLGHDTMYWYKQDSKKFLKIMFSYNNKELIINETVPNRFSPKSPDKAHLNLHINSLELGDSAVYFCASSQDIGVQPQHFGDGTRLSIL.

This clonotype was seen more than once but under ten times. This rearrangement joins TRBV7-3 to TRBJ2-5; D not resolved. Trimming left V 4 bases short and J 5 bases short, with 11 bases between. The CDR3 has 13 amino acids. The germline CDR1 and CDR2 sequences are SGHTA and FQGTGA. The CDR3 region has the DNA TGTGCCAGCAGCTGGGGTTATAGGGAGACCCAGTACTTC. It encodes CASSWGYRETQYF.

This clonotype was picked up a small number of times. The gene calls are TRBV24-1 and TRBJ2-1, with unresolved D. Trimming removed 2 bases from V and 12 bases from J, with 7 bases in between. The CDR3 runs 11 residues. Germline values: CDR1 KGHDR, CDR2 SFDVKD. CDR3: CATSDSFGQFF. The CDR3 coding sequence is TGTGCCACCAGTGATTCTTTCGGGCAGTTCTTC.

This clonotype showed up many times. This sequence joins TRBV7-2 and TRBJ2-1, with D maybe TRBD1 (5 bases). This CDR3 comprises 15 residues. Trimming cost V 3 bases and J 3 bases, with 12 bases left between them. Germline V gives CDR1 SGHTA, CDR2 FQGNSA. The CDR3 here is CASSFQGLRYNEQFF. In nucleotides, the CDR3 is TGTGCCAGCAGCTTTCAGGGTTTGCGCTACAATGAGCAGTTCTTC. Using reference TRBV7-2 and TRBJ2-1 for the parts outside the CDR3, the full variable domain is GAGVSQSPSNKVTEKGKDVELRCDPISGHTALYWYRQSLGQGLEFLIYFQGNSAPDKSGLPSDRFSAERTGGSVSTLTIQRTQQEDSAVYLCASSFQGLRYNEQFFGPGTRLTVL.

This clonotype was detected many times. The chain is built from TRBV2 and TRBJ2-5, with TRBD1 identical over 12 bases. Trimming removed 6 bases from V and 5 bases from J; junction bases left unmatched: 7. The CDR3 is made up of 15 amino acids. Germline V gives CDR1 SNHLY, CDR2 FYNNEI. CDR3 protein: CASRQGTGGMETQYF. CDR3 bases: TGTGCCAGCAGACAAGGGACAGGGGGCATGGAGACCCAGTACTTC.

This clonotype was detected ten times or more. The chain carries TRBV29-1 and TRBJ2-3; 8 nucleotides align to TRBD2. Germline-derived CDR1 and CDR2 are SQVTM and ANQGSEA. The CDR3 extends over 13 amino acids. V was clipped by 7 bases and J by 2 bases; unmatched bases: 5. CDR3 sequence reads: CSALLAATDTQYF. CDR3 DNA: TGCAGCGCCCTACTAGCGGCCACAGATACGCAGTATTTT.

This chain joins TRBV12-3 or TRBV12-4 and TRBJ2-2, with D possibly matching TRBD1 (6 bases). The CDR3 totals 15 residues. Trimming removed 6 bases from V and 0 bases from J, with 11 bases in between. The CDR3 coding sequence is TGTGCCAGCAGACCCGGACAGCCGAACACCGGGGAGCTGTTTTTT. This encodes CASRPGQPNTGELFF.

This chain connects TRBV7-8 to TRBJ2-2; 7 bases fit TRBD1. Trimming at V came to 5 bases and at J to 1 base, leaving 1 base not matched to a gene. Germline lookup yields CDR1 SGHVS and CDR2 FQNEAQ. The CDR3 loop spans 14 amino acids. Here the CDR3 DNA reads TGTGCCAGCAGCCGGGACAGGAACACCGGGGAGCTGTTTTTT. Translating it yields CASSRDRNTGELFF.

At least ten counts were recorded for this clonotype. The genes are TRBV12-3 or TRBV12-4 and TRBJ1-2, with 8 bases lining up with TRBD1. V lost 7 bases, J lost 8 bases, and 12 bases stayed unmatched. The CDR3 length is 14 residues. The CDR3 sequence is CASTRQGSLWGYTF. The CDR3, as DNA: TGTGCCAGCACCCGACAGGGGAGCCTTTGGGGCTACACCTTC.